This T cell receptor (beta chain) was observed in a study of blood T cell repertoires in COVID-19. Across the whole study: From the United States, Italy and Spain came samples of acute and convalescent COVID-19.

Germline-derived CDR1 and CDR2 are LGHNA and YSLEER. The CDR3 spans 14 residues. Between the trimmed V and J ends, which lost 0 bases and 8 bases, there was a span of 13 bases. Original processing notes: Counts of nucleated cells, estimated from reference gene primer amplification, were obtained. Clones were read by immunoSEQ multiplex PCR, and TCRdb kept only the in-frame ones, dropping some. V, J and clone size are taken as reported in that table, and D and trimming were inferred from the DNA itself. The sample has around 300,000 clones; around four fifths are singletons. The rearrangement uses TRBV4-3 and TRBJ1-2; D gene unclear. Sequenced: peripheral blood. The origin of this receptor is a man between 25 and 39 years old with active or convalescent COVID-19. CDR3 sequence reads: CASSQDRECCGYTF. The CDR3 DNA is TGCGCCAGCAGCCAAGATCGAGAGTGTTGCGGCTACACCTTC.